This paragraph covers one T cell receptor (beta chain) sequence. This entry comes from a study of blood T cell repertoires in COVID-19. On the study more broadly: The cDNA or gDNA used as material had been derived from T cells, B-cell-depleted T cells, or PBMCs.

Trimming took 1 base from V and 5 from J, leaving 8 bases between them. Germline CDR1 reads SGHVS; CDR2 reads FNYEAQ. There are 14 residues in the CDR3. Only in-frame clones appear in the TCRdb table, and some are missing; sequencing was by immunoSEQ multiplex PCR. The repertoire holds roughly 340,000 clones, with 70% to 90% as singletons. Seattle patients were enrolled while actively infected and followed longitudinally. The chain is built from TRBV7-6 and TRBJ2-2; a possible D gene is TRBD1 (6 bases). The sequenced sample consisted of peripheral blood. The clonotype originates from a woman in her twenties or thirties with COVID-19, enrolled during active disease. CDR3 sequence (DNA): TGTGCCAGCAGCTTAGAGGGGGAAACCGGGGAGCTGTTTTTT. Its protein is CASSLEGETGELFF.